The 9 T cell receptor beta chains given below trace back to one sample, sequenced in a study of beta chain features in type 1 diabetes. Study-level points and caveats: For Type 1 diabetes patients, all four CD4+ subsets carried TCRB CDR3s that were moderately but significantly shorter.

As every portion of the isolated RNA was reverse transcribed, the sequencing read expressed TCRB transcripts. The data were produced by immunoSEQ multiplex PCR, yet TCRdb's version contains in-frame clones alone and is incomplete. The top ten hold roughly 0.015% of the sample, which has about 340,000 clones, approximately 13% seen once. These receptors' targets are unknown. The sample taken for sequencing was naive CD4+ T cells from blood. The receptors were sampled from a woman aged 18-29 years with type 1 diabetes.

The CDR3, as DNA: TGTGCCAGCAGTTACACCGGGACTGCCCAAGAGACCCAGTACTTC. Its protein is CASSYTGTAQETQYF. This sequence joins TRBV6-6 and TRBJ2-5; D may be TRBD2 (6 bases). The CDR3 totals 15 residues. V was cut by 2 bases and J by 1 base, with 11 bases left in between. Per the germline V gene, CDR1 is MNHNY and CDR2 is SVGAGI (reference sequence).

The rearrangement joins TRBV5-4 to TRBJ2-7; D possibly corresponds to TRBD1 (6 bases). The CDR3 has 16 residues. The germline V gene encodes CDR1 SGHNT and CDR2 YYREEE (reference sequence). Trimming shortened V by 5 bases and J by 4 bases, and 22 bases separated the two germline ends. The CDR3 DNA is TGTGCCAGCAGTCAGGGACCCGGGACAATCCTATACGAGCAGTACGTC. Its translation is CASSQGPGTILYEQYV.

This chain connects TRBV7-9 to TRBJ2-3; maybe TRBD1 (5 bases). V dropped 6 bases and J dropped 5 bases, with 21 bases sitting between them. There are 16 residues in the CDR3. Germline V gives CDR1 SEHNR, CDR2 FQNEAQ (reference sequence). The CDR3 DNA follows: TGTGCCAGCAGTTCCGTAGGGGTGACCGAAGTAGATACGCAGTATTTT. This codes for CASSSVGVTEVDTQYF.

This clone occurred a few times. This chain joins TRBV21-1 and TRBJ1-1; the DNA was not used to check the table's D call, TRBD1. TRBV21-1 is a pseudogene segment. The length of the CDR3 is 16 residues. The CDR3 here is CASIPGTGSQDTEAFF. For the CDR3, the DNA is TGTGCCAGCATCCCCGGGACAGGGAGCCAGGACACTGAAGCTTTCTTT.

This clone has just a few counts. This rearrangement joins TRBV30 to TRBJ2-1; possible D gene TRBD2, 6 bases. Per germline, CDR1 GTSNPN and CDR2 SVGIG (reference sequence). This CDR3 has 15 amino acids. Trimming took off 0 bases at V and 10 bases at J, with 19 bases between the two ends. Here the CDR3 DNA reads TGTGCCTGGAGTGTACAACGGGGACGGAGCGGGGAGCAGTTCTTC. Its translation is CAWSVQRGRSGEQFF.

The CDR3: CASSLRSNTEAFF. In nucleotides, the CDR3 is TGTGCCAGCAGTCTTAGAAGTAACACTGAAGCTTTCTTT. This chain joins TRBV6-5 and TRBJ1-1, with D unresolved. V lost 5 bases and J lost 2, with 9 bases in between. The CDR3 is 13 residues long. Per germline, CDR1 MNHEY and CDR2 SVGAGI.

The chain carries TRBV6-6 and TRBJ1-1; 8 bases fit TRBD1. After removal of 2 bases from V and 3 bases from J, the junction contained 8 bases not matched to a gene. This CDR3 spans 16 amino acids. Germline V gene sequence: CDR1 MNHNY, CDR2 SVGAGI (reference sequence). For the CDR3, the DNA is TGTGCCAGCAGTTACCCTCAGGACAGGGTGGACACTGAAGCTTTCTTT. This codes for CASSYPQDRVDTEAFF.

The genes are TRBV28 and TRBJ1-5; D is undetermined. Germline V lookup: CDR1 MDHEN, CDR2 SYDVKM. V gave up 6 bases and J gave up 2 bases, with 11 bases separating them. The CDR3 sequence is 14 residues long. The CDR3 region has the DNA TGTGCCAGCAGGAACGGCGGAGGCAATCAGCCCCAGCATTTT. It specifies CASRNGGGNQPQHF.

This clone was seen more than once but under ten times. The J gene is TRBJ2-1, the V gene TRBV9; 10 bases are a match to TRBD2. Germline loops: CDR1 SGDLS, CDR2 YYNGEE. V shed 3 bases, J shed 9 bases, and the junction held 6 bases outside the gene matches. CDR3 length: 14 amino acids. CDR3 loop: CASSASGREGEQFF. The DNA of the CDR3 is TGTGCCAGCAGCGCGAGCGGGAGGGAGGGTGAGCAGTTCTTC.